The rows below give T cell receptor beta chains drawn from one sample of a study of identical twins. TCRdb independently ran MiXCR on the 5' RACE reads; one entry per CDR3 protein. The table records 240,000 or so distinct CDR3 sequences, 5.5% to 7% of them present only once. The same sample was also studied in work on yellow fever vaccine responses in identical twins.

Material: memory (CD45RO+) T cells sorted from blood. The source is a woman between 18 and 29 years old in good health. The CDR3 runs from the conserved cysteine through the conserved F or W. Fields, in order: clone size, V gene, D gene, J gene, CDR3 protein, CDR3 DNA. A D gene is named only where the DNA matches it firmly. Clone size, where shown, is once, few, many, or a class for clones that have expanded.

clone_size: many; v_call: TRBV5-1; d_call: NA; j_call: TRBJ1-1; cdr3_aa: CASSLGGGDRTEAFF; cdr3_nt: TGCGCCAGCAGCTTGGGGGGCGGGGATAGGACTGAAGCTTTCTTT
clone_size: many; v_call: TRBV7-9; d_call: NA; j_call: TRBJ2-7; cdr3_aa: CASSPPGLESSGQYF; cdr3_nt: TGTGCCAGCAGTCCCCCGGGTCTGGAATCTTCGGGGCAGTACTTC
clone_size: few; v_call: TRBV3-1; d_call: TRBD2; j_call: TRBJ2-2; cdr3_aa: CASSGGLAEYTGELFF; cdr3_nt: TGTGCCAGCAGCGGAGGACTAGCGGAGTACACCGGGGAGCTGTTTTTT
clone_size: NA; v_call: TRBV24-1; d_call: TRBD2; j_call: TRBJ2-2; cdr3_aa: CATSDPAGREDNTGELFF; cdr3_nt: TGTGCCACCAGTGATCCGGCCGGGCGGGAGGATAACACCGGGGAGCTGTTTTTT
clone_size: many; v_call: TRBV5-1; d_call: NA; j_call: TRBJ1-2; cdr3_aa: CASSSSGQLYTF; cdr3_nt: TGCGCCAGCAGCTCATCGGGACAACTCTACACCTTC
clone_size: few; v_call: TRBV6-4; d_call: TRBD1; j_call: TRBJ2-1; cdr3_aa: CASSGQGGAHNEQFF; cdr3_nt: TGTGCCAGCAGTGGTCAAGGGGGCGCCCACAATGAGCAGTTCTTC
clone_size: many; v_call: TRBV5-1; d_call: TRBD2; j_call: TRBJ2-1; cdr3_aa: CASSLPHTSGNNEQFF; cdr3_nt: TGCGCCAGCAGCTTACCCCACACCAGCGGGAACAATGAGCAGTTCTTC
clone_size: few; v_call: TRBV28; d_call: TRBD1; j_call: TRBJ1-4; cdr3_aa: CASETGGAANEKLFF; cdr3_nt: TGTGCCAGCGAAACAGGGGGCGCAGCTAATGAAAAACTGTTTTTT
clone_size: NA; v_call: TRBV11-2; d_call: TRBD1; j_call: TRBJ1-2; cdr3_aa: CASSSISGDRGYGYTF; cdr3_nt: TGTGCCAGCAGCTCGATATCGGGCGACAGGGGCTATGGCTACACCTTC
clone_size: many; v_call: TRBV6-1; d_call: TRBD2; j_call: TRBJ2-7; cdr3_aa: CASSRLAGNYEQYF; cdr3_nt: TGTGCCAGCAGCAGACTAGCGGGAAACTACGAGCAGTACTTC
clone_size: NA; v_call: TRBV5-1; d_call: NA; j_call: TRBJ1-1; cdr3_aa: CASSSAGPMNTEAFF; cdr3_nt: TGCGCCAGCAGCTCCGCGGGACCTATGAACACTGAAGCTTTCTTT
clone_size: many; v_call: TRBV7-9; d_call: TRBD2; j_call: TRBJ2-7; cdr3_aa: CASSLYAGAYEQYF; cdr3_nt: TGTGCCAGCAGCTTATACGCGGGAGCCTACGAGCAGTACTTC
clone_size: few; v_call: TRBV7-6; d_call: TRBD2; j_call: TRBJ2-1; cdr3_aa: CASSLSRLASEQFF; cdr3_nt: TGTGCCAGCAGCTTAAGCCGACTAGCGAGTGAGCAGTTCTTC
clone_size: many; v_call: TRBV10-3; d_call: NA; j_call: TRBJ1-1; cdr3_aa: CAISKGISAEAFF; cdr3_nt: TGTGCCATCAGTAAGGGGATTAGCGCTGAAGCTTTCTTT
clone_size: NA; v_call: TRBV2; d_call: NA; j_call: TRBJ2-7; cdr3_aa: CASSESPGRTYEQYF; cdr3_nt: TGTGCCAGCAGTGAATCGCCCGGGAGAACCTACGAGCAGTACTTC
clone_size: NA; v_call: TRBV5-6; d_call: NA; j_call: TRBJ1-1; cdr3_aa: CASSFFRGNTEAFF; cdr3_nt: TGTGCCAGCAGCTTCTTTCGGGGAAACACTGAAGCTTTCTTT
clone_size: NA; v_call: TRBV20-1; d_call: NA; j_call: TRBJ1-5; cdr3_aa: CSARYPAQNQPQHF; cdr3_nt: TGCAGTGCTAGGTACCCGGCCCAAAATCAGCCCCAGCATTTT
clone_size: few; v_call: TRBV19; d_call: NA; j_call: TRBJ2-5; cdr3_aa: CASSMGGETQYF; cdr3_nt: TGTGCCAGTAGTATGGGGGGAGAGACCCAGTACTTC
clone_size: NA; v_call: TRBV6-1; d_call: NA; j_call: TRBJ1-1; cdr3_aa: CASQVGGETEAFF; cdr3_nt: TGTGCCAGCCAGGTGGGGGGGGAAACTGAAGCTTTCTTT
clone_size: many; v_call: TRBV12-3/TRBV12-4; d_call: NA; j_call: TRBJ1-1; cdr3_aa: CASNMDGVNTEAFF; cdr3_nt: TGTGCCAGCAATATGGACGGAGTGAACACTGAAGCTTTCTTT
clone_size: few; v_call: TRBV6-1; d_call: NA; j_call: TRBJ2-2; cdr3_aa: CASRRGASTGELFF; cdr3_nt: TGTGCCAGCAGGAGGGGGGCGAGCACCGGGGAGCTGTTTTTT
clone_size: NA; v_call: TRBV5-1; d_call: NA; j_call: TRBJ2-7; cdr3_aa: CASGPGSGTSYEQYF; cdr3_nt: TGCGCCAGCGGGCCCGGGAGCGGGACATCCTACGAGCAGTACTTC
clone_size: many; v_call: TRBV5-1; d_call: TRBD2; j_call: TRBJ2-1; cdr3_aa: CASSPGTSGDFYNEQFF; cdr3_nt: TGCGCCAGCAGCCCCGGGACTAGCGGGGATTTCTACAATGAGCAGTTCTTC
clone_size: few; v_call: TRBV20-1; d_call: NA; j_call: TRBJ2-7; cdr3_aa: CSANIPGTPRQYF; cdr3_nt: TGCAGTGCCAATATCCCCGGGACTCCCAGACAGTACTTC
clone_size: many; v_call: TRBV11-2; d_call: NA; j_call: TRBJ2-7; cdr3_aa: CASSFHPYEQYF; cdr3_nt: TGTGCCAGCAGCTTCCACCCGTACGAGCAGTACTTC
clone_size: NA; v_call: TRBV5-1; d_call: NA; j_call: TRBJ1-6; cdr3_aa: CASSLGELGNSPLHF; cdr3_nt: TGCGCCAGCAGCTTAGGGGAGCTGGGCAATTCACCCCTCCACTTT
clone_size: many; v_call: TRBV29-1; d_call: NA; j_call: TRBJ2-5; cdr3_aa: CSVDGARLTQYF; cdr3_nt: TGCAGCGTTGACGGGGCCCGTCTGACCCAGTACTTC
clone_size: NA; v_call: TRBV6-2/TRBV6-3; d_call: TRBD2; j_call: TRBJ2-1; cdr3_aa: CASSYLAGGFASEQFF; cdr3_nt: TGTGCCAGCAGTTACCTCGCGGGAGGCTTTGCTAGTGAGCAGTTCTTC
clone_size: many; v_call: TRBV18; d_call: NA; j_call: TRBJ2-5; cdr3_aa: CASSPGETQYF; cdr3_nt: TGTGCCAGCTCACCGGGAGAGACCCAGTACTTC
clone_size: once; v_call: TRBV5-1; d_call: NA; j_call: TRBJ2-3; cdr3_aa: CASRYDRSTDTQYF; cdr3_nt: TGCGCCAGCAGATATGACAGAAGCACAGATACGCAGTATTTT
clone_size: NA; v_call: TRBV12-3/TRBV12-4; d_call: TRBD2; j_call: TRBJ2-7; cdr3_aa: CASRSGSKRYEQYF; cdr3_nt: TGTGCCAGCAGGAGCGGGAGCAAGCGCTACGAGCAGTACTTC
clone_size: few; v_call: TRBV11-2; d_call: NA; j_call: TRBJ1-6; cdr3_aa: CASSFDRENSPLHF; cdr3_nt: TGTGCCAGCAGCTTTGACCGGGAAAACTCACCCCTCCACTTT
clone_size: many; v_call: TRBV7-3; d_call: TRBD1; j_call: TRBJ2-1; cdr3_aa: CASSTGQGSYNEQFF; cdr3_nt: TGTGCCAGCAGCACAGGACAGGGGTCGTATAATGAGCAGTTCTTC
clone_size: NA; v_call: TRBV12-5; d_call: TRBD1; j_call: TRBJ2-7; cdr3_aa: CASGPPGQGVYEQYF; cdr3_nt: TGTGCTAGTGGTCCCCCGGGGCAGGGGGTGTACGAGCAGTACTTC
clone_size: NA; v_call: TRBV20-1; d_call: TRBD1; j_call: TRBJ2-6; cdr3_aa: CSASDRGASGANVLTF; cdr3_nt: TGCAGTGCTTCTGACAGGGGGGCCTCGGGGGCCAACGTCCTGACTTTC
clone_size: many; v_call: TRBV20-1; d_call: TRBD1; j_call: TRBJ2-1; cdr3_aa: CSARRGQGSDEQFF; cdr3_nt: TGCAGTGCTAGAAGGGGACAGGGAAGCGATGAGCAGTTCTTC